This T cell receptor beta chain was recovered during a study of OX40 agonist ivuxolimab in advanced cancers. Looking at the study overall: Subjects had a mean age of around 60 years, with a range of 23 to 79; approximately 83% were male.

The table came from immunoSEQ multiplex PCR; TCRdb's copy has only in-frame clones and leaves some out. This sample yields roughly 80,000 clones, of which 84% are seen a single time; approximately 2% belongs to the top ten. CDR1 and CDR2 from the germline V gene are SGHRS and YFSETQ. Trimming took 4 bases from V and 4 from J, leaving 11 bases between them. The CDR3 runs to 14 residues. Material: CD4+ or CD8+ T cells sorted from blood, obtained in a trial of the OX40 agonist ivuxolimab. The sequence derives from an adult with an advanced solid tumor such as melanoma, head and neck, liver or kidney cancer. V is TRBV5-1 and J is TRBJ1-4; D not certain. This CDR3 is CASSPGSGNEKLFF. The DNA for the CDR3 is TGCGCCAGCAGCCCCGGTAGCGGTAATGAAAAACTGTTTTTT. The full variable domain, with the rest looked up from reference TRBV5-1 and TRBJ1-4, is KAGVTQTPRYLIKTRGQQVTLSCSPISGHRSVSWYQQTPGQGLQFLFEYFSETQRNKGNFPGRFSGRQFSNSRSEMNVSTLELGDSALYLCASSPGSGNEKLFFGSGTQLSVL.